This is a list of T cell receptor beta chains from one sample in a study of PD-L1 blockade in urothelial cancer. Using immunoSEQ multiplex PCR, the repertoire was profiled, and TCRdb retains in-frame clones only, with some absent. The table includes about 70,000 clones, 90% detected once. Sequencing used PBMCs, obtained around atezolizumab (anti-PD-L1) treatment. The receptors come from an older man with urothelial cancer. CDR3s include the opening cysteine and the closing phenylalanine or tryptophan. The order of the fields is J gene, D gene, V gene, clone size, CDR3 length, CDR3 protein, CDR3 DNA. D genes are given only for firm matches. Clone sizes are given selectively: once, few, many, or a class where the clone is expanded.

TRBJ1-5 - TRBV25-1 - 15 CASSEGVSGNQPQHF TGTGCCAGCAGTGAAGGAGTTTCTGGGAATCAGCCCCAGCATTTT
TRBJ2-7 TRBD1 TRBV28 once 15 CASSAIGTASYEQYF TGTGCCAGCAGTGCCATCGGGACAGCCTCCTACGAGCAGTACTTC
TRBJ2-7 TRBD2 TRBV7-8 - 15 CASSLEAGGNYEQYF TGTGCCAGCAGCTTAGAGGCGGGAGGCAATTACGAGCAGTACTTC
TRBJ2-2 TRBD2 TRBV9 - 23 CASSLGWTSGRTPSVLEKGELFF TGTGCCAGCAGCCTCGGATGGACTAGCGGGAGGACCCCGAGTGTGTTGGAGAAGGGGGAGCTGTTTTTT
TRBJ2-6 - TRBV25-1 - 16 CASKNRPPGGANVLTF TGTGCCAGCAAGAACAGGCCTCCCGGTGGGGCCAACGTCCTGACTTTC
TRBJ2-3 TRBD2 TRBV5-1 - 15 CASSHGLAGRDTQYF TGCGCCAGCAGCCACGGACTAGCGGGAAGGGATACGCAGTATTTT
TRBJ1-5 - TRBV4-1 few 16 CASSPTEGASNQPQHF TGCGCCAGCAGCCCAACAGAAGGTGCCTCCAATCAGCCCCAGCATTTT
TRBJ1-1 TRBD1 TRBV15 - 16 CATSNVRDRPNTEAFF TGTGCCACCAGCAATGTCCGGGACAGACCCAACACTGAAGCTTTCTTT
TRBJ2-3 - TRBV7-9 - 13 CASSLTYTDTQYF TGTGCCAGCAGCTTAACTTACACAGATACGCAGTATTTT
TRBJ2-6 - TRBV30 - 18 CAWRRNREGHSGANVLTF TGTGCCTGGAGACGGAACAGGGAAGGTCACTCTGGGGCCAACGTCCTGACTTTC